This T cell receptor (beta chain) emerged from a study of cytomegalovirus exposure and HLA in healthy donors. General study points: Highest at DRB1 and lowest at HLA-C, TCR association rates differed among HLA loci in a later analysis. Researchers counted over 150 TCR beta chains as cytomegalovirus-associated. CMV antigen specificity of three CMV-associated chains was confirmed in vitro.

There were likely unrecorded immune exposures, though donors were nominally healthy when sampled. Remarks on this clone: Its antigen remains unknown.

The PCR had 60 Vbeta and 13 Jbeta primers. Some clones are missing from TCRdb's copy, which holds only in-frame ones; the method was immunoSEQ multiplex PCR. The sample lists around 120,000 clones, around three quarters seen once, with about 2.5% in the top ten. Sequences were obtained from PBMCs. The receptor was isolated from a woman between 35 and 50 years old in good health and CMV-seropositive.

This CDR3 reads CASSTGDDQPQHF. The CDR3 DNA follows: TGTGCCAGCAGCACGGGGGACGATCAGCCCCAGCATTTT. V and J are TRBV9 and TRBJ1-5; D might be TRBD1 (5 bases). The germline V gene encodes CDR1 SGDLS and CDR2 YYNGEE. Trimming took 4 bases from V and 5 from J, leaving 10 bases between them. The CDR3 has 13 amino acids.